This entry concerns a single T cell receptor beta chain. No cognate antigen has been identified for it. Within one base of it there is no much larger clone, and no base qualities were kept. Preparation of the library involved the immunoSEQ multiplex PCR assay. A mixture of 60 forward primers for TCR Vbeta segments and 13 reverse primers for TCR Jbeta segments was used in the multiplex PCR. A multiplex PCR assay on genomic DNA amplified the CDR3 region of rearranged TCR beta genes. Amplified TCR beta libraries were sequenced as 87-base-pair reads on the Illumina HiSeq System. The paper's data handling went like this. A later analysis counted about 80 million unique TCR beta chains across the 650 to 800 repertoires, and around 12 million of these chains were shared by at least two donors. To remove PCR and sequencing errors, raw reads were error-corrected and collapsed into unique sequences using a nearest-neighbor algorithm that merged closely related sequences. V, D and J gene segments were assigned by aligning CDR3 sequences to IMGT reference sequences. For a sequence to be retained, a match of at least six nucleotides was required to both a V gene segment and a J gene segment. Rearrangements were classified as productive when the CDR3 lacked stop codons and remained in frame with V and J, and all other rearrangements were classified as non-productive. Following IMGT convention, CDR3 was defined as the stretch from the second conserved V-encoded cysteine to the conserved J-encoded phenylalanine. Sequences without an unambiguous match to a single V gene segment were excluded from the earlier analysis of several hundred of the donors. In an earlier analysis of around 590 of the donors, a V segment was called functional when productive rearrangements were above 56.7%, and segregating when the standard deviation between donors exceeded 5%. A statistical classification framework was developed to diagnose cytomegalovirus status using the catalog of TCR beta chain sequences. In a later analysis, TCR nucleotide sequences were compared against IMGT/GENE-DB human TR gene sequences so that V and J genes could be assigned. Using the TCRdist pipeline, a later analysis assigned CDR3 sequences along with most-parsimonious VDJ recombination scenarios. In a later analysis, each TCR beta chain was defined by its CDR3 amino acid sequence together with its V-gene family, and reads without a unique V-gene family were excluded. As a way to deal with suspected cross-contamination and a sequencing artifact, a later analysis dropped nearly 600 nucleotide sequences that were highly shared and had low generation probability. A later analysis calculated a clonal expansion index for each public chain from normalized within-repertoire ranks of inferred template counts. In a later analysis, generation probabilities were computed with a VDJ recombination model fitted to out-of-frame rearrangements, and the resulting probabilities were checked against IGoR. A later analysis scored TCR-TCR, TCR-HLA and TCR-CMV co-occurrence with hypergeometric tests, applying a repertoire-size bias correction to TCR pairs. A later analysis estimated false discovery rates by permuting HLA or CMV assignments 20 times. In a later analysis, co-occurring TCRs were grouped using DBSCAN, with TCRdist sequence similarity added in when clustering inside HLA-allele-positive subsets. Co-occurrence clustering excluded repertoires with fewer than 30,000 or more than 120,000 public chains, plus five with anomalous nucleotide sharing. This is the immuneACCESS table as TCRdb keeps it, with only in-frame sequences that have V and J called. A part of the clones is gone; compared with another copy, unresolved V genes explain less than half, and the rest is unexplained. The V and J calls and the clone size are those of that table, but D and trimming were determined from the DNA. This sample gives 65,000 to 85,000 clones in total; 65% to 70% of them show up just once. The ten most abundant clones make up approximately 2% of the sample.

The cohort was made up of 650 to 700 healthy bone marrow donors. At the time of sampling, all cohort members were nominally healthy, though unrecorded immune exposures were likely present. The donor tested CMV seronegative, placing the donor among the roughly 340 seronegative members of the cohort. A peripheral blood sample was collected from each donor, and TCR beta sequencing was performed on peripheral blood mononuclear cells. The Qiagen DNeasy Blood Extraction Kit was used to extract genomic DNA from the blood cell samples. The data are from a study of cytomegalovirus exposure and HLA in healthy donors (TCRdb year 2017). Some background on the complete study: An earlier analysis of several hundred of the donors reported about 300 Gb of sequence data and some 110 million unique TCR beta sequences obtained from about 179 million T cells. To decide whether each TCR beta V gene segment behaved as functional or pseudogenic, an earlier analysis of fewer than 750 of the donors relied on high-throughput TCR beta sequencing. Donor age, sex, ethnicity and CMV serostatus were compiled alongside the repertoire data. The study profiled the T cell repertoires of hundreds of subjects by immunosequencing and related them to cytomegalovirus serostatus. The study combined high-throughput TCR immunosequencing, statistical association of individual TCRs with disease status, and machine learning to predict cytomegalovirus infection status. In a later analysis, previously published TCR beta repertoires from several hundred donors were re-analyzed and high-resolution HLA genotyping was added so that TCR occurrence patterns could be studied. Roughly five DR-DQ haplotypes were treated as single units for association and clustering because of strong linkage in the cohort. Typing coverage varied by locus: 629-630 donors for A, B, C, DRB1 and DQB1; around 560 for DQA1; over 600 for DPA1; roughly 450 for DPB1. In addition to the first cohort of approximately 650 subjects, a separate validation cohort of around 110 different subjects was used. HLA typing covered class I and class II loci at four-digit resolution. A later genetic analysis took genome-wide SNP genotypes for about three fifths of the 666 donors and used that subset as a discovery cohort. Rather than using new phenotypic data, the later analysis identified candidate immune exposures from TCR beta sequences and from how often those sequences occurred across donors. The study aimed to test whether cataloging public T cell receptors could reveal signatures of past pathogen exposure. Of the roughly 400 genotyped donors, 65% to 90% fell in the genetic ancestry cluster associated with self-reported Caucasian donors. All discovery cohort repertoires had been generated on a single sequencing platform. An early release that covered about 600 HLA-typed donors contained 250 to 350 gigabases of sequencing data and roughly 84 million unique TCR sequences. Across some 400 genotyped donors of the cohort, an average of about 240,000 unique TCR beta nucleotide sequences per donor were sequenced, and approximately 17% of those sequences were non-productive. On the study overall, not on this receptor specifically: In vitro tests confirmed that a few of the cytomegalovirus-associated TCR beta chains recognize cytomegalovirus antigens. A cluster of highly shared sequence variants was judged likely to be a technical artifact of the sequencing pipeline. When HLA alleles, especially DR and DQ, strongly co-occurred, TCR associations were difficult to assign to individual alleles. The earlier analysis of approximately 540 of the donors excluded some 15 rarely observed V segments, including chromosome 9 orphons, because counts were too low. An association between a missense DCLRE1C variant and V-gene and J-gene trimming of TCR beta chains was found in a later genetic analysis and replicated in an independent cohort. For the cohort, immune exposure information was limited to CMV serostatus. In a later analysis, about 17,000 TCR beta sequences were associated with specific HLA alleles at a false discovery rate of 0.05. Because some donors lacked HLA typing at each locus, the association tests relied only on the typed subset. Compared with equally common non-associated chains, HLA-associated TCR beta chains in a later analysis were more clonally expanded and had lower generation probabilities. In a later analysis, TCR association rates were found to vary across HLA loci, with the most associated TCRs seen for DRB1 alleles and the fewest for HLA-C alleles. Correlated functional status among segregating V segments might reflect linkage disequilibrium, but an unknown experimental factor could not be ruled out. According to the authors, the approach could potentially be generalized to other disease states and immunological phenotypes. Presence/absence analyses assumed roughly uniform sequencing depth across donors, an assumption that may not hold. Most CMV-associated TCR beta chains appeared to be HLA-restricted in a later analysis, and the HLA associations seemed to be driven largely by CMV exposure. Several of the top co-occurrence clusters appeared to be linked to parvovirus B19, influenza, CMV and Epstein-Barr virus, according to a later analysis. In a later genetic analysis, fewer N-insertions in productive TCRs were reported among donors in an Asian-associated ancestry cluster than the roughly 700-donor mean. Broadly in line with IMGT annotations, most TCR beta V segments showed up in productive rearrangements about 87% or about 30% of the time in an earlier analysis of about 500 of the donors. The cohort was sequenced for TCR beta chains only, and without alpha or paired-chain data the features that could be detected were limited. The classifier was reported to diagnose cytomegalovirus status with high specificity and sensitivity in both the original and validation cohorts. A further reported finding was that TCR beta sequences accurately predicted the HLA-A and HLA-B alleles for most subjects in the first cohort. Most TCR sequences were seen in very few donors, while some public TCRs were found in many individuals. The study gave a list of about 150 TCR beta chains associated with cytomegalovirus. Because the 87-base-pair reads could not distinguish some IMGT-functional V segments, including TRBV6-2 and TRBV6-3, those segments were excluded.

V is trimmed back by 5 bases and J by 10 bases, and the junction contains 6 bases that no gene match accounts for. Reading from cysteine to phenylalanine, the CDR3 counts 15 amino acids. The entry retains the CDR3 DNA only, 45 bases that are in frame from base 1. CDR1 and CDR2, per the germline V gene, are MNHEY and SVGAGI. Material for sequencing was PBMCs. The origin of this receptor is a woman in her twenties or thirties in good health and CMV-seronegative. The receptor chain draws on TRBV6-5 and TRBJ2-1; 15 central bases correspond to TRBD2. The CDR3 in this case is CASSGGTSGGWEQFF. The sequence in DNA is TGTGCCAGCAGTGGAGGGACTAGCGGGGGGTGGGAGCAGTTCTTC.